This T cell receptor (beta chain) was captured in a study of long-term antiretroviral therapy in people with HIV. Survey level was the resolution at which the v3.0 immunoSEQ assay ran. Produced via immunoSEQ multiplex PCR; TCRdb's table is partial and in-frame only. The sample comprises 15,000 to 20,000 clones, over 70% of which are singletons, and approximately 9% rests with the top ten. V lost 6 bases, J lost 4 bases, and 4 bases lay in between. The CDR3 extends over 10 amino acids. Germline V gene sequence: CDR1 SNHLY, CDR2 FYNNEI. The receptor was derived from a man between 45 and 60 years old with HIV. The sample in question was unsorted PBMCs, obtained 0.3 years before starting antiretroviral therapy. This chain connects TRBV2 to TRBJ2-7; D is unclear. Here the CDR3 DNA reads TGTGCCAGCAGGGAATACGAGCAGTACTTC. Translating gives CASREYEQYF.